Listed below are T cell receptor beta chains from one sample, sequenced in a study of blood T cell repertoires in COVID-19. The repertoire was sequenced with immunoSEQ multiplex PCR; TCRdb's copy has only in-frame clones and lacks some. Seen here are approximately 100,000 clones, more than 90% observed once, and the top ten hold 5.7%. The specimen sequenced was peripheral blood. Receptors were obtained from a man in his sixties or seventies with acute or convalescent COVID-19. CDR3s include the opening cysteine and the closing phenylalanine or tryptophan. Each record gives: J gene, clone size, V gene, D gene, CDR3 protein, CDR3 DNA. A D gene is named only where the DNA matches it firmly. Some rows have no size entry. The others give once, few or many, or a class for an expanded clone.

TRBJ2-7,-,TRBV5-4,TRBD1,CASSLSRNRDSSLGQYF,TGTGCCAGCAGCCTCAGTCGTAACCGGGACAGTAGTCTAGGGCAGTACTTC
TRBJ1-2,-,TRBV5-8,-,CASSSRPTKSYGYTF,TGTGCCAGCAGCTCCCGGCCGACTAAGAGCTATGGCTACACCTTC
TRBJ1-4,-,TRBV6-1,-,CASSEGYTNEKLFF,TGTGCCAGCAGTGAGGGCTACACTAATGAAAAACTGTTTTTT
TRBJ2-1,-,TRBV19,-,CASSMVSSYNEQFF,TGTGCCAGTAGTATGGTCAGCTCCTACAATGAGCAGTTCTTC
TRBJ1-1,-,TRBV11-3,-,CASSLSPKLNTEAFF,TGTGCCAGCAGCTTAAGTCCTAAACTCAACACTGAAGCTTTCTTT
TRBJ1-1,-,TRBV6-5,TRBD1,CASSIRTGGDKAFF,TGTGCCAGCAGTATCCGGACAGGGGGGGATAAAGCTTTCTTT
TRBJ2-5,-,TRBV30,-,CAWSGGEETQYF,TGTGCCTGGAGTGGGGGGGAAGAGACCCAGTACTTC
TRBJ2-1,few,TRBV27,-,CASSLNYNEQFF,TGTGCCAGCAGTTTAAATTATAATGAGCAGTTCTTC
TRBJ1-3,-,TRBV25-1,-,CASSAPTGAPSGNTIYF,TGTGCCAGCAGTGCGCCCACAGGTGCCCCCTCTGGAAACACCATATATTTT
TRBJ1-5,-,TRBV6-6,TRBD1,CASSYSLGGAAHF,TGTGCCAGCAGTTACAGTCTAGGGGGCGCGGCGCATTTT
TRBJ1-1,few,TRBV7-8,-,CASSLGAGYGAEAFF,TGTGCCAGCAGCTTGGGTGCGGGGTATGGGGCTGAAGCTTTCTTT
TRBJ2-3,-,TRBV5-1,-,CASRLARQPDTQYF,TGCGCCAGCAGACTAGCTCGGCAGCCAGATACGCAGTATTTT
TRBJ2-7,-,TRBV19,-,CASSVGLSYEQYF,TGTGCCAGTAGTGTCGGACTGTCCTACGAGCAGTACTTC
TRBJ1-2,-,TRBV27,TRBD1,CASWTGTNYGYTF,TGTGCCAGCTGGACAGGGACTAACTATGGCTACACCTTC
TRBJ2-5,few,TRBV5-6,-,CASSPVSGLQETQYF,TGTGCCAGCAGCCCTGTGTCGGGACTTCAAGAGACCCAGTACTTC
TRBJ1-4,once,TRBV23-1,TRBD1,CASSQWGQVPDREKLFF,TGCGCCAGCAGTCAATGGGGACAGGTCCCCGATCGGGAAAAACTGTTTTTT
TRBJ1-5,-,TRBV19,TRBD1,CASSPGGQTNQPQHF,TGTGCCAGTAGTCCAGGGGGCCAAACAAATCAGCCCCAGCATTTT
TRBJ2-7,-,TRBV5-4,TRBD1,CASSLQGTWPNYEQYF,TGTGCCAGCAGCTTACAGGGGACCTGGCCGAACTACGAGCAGTACTTC
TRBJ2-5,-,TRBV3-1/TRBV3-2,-,CASSQGGQETQYF,TGTGCCAGCAGCCAGGGGGGGCAGGAGACCCAGTACTTC
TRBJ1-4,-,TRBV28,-,CASSFGGANEKLFF,TGTGCCAGCAGTTTCGGAGGAGCTAATGAAAAACTGTTTTTT
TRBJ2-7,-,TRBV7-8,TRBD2,CASSLMRGGLRDEQYF,TGTGCCAGCAGCTTAATGCGGGGGGGCCTACGAGACGAGCAGTACTTC
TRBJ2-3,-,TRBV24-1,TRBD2,CATSDGTSGSLPPDTQYF,TGTGCCACCAGCGATGGGACTAGCGGGAGCCTCCCCCCAGATACGCAGTATTTT
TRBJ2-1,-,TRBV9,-,CASSVRNAYNEQFF,TGTGCCAGCAGCGTCAGGAATGCCTACAATGAGCAGTTCTTC
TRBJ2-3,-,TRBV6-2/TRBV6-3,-,CASSYADTQYF,TGTGCCAGCAGTTACGCGGATACGCAGTATTTT
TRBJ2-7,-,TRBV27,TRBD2,CASLGLAGNEQYF,TGTGCCAGTTTAGGACTAGCGGGTAACGAGCAGTACTTC
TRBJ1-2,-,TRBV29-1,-,CSVESLEASGYGYTF,TGCAGCGTTGAATCTTTGGAGGCCTCAGGCTATGGCTACACCTTC
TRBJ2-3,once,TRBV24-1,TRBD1,CATSDLSRGLGDTQYF,TGTGCCACCAGTGATTTAAGCAGGGGGCTAGGAGATACGCAGTATTTT
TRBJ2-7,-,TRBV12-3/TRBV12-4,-,CASSFSGSYEQYF,TGTGCCAGCAGTTTCTCCGGGTCCTACGAGCAGTACTTC
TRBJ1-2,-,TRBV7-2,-,CASSHSEADYGYTF,TGTGCCAGCAGTCACAGCGAAGCGGACTATGGCTACACCTTC
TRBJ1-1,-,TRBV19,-,CASSPHLGRGNTEAFF,TGTGCCAGTAGTCCCCACCTGGGGAGGGGGAACACTGAAGCTTTCTTT
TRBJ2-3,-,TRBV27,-,CASSLIWRAGDTQYF,TGTGCCAGCAGTTTAATCTGGCGGGCTGGAGATACGCAGTATTTT
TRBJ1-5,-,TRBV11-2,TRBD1,CASSSDRGHSQPQHF,TGTGCCAGCAGCTCCGACAGGGGTCATAGTCAGCCCCAGCATTTT
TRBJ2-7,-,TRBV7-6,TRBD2,CASSLAASGSYEQYF,TGTGCCAGCAGCTTAGCTGCTAGCGGGTCTTACGAGCAGTACTTC
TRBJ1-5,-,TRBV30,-,CAWSLGGGSNQPQHF,TGTGCCTGGAGTCTGGGAGGGGGTAGCAATCAGCCCCAGCATTTT
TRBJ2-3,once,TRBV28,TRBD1,CASRGAGGLDTQYF,TGTGCCAGCAGAGGGGCAGGGGGTCTAGATACGCAGTATTTT
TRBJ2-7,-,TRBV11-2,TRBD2,CASSRLAHSSYEQYF,TGTGCCAGCAGCCGACTAGCGCATAGCTCCTACGAGCAGTACTTC